Each of the 29 T cell receptor beta chains below was sequenced from the same sample in a study of cytomegalovirus exposure and HLA in healthy donors. Use of 60 Vbeta and 13 Jbeta primers characterized the PCR. Data came from immunoSEQ multiplex PCR; TCRdb stores just in-frame clones and leaves some out. The table includes about 170,000 clones, around 86% detected once. Sequenced material: PBMCs. These receptors all stem from a male donor in good health and CMV-seronegative.

V gene TRBV18 combines with J gene TRBJ1-2, with D unresolved. V was clipped by 3 bases and J by 4 bases, with 15 bases between them. The CDR3 extends over 15 amino acids. Per germline, CDR1 KGHSH and CDR2 LQKENI. The CDR3 is CASSPPSTPLYGYTF. In DNA, the CDR3 is TGTGCCAGCTCACCCCCAAGCACCCCCCTCTATGGCTACACCTTC.

This clone was seen more than once but under ten times. The chain carries TRBV19 and TRBJ1-1, with no clear D. The ends were cut back, 6 bases at V and 1 base at J, with 6 bases in the middle. Germline V gene data show CDR1 as LNHDA and CDR2 as SQIVND (reference sequence). The CDR3 loop spans 12 amino acids. CDR3 region: CASSYGNTEAFF. DNA of the CDR3: TGTGCCAGTAGCTACGGGAACACTGAAGCTTTCTTT.

The chain recombines TRBV18 with TRBJ2-6; tentatively, D is TRBD2 (5 bases). From germline, CDR1 is KGHSH and CDR2 LQKENI. Deletions cut 6 bases from V and 1 base from J, with 13 bases between. This CDR3 has 16 residues. The CDR3 protein is CASSPGGLSGANVLTF. The CDR3 DNA reads TGTGCCAGCTCCCCGGGCGGGCTTTCTGGGGCCAACGTCCTGACTTTC.

V is TRBV2 and J is TRBJ2-3; 11 nucleotides align to TRBD2. Germline-derived CDR1 and CDR2 are SNHLY and FYNNEI. V lost 3 bases and J lost 6; bases outside the gene matches: 5. The CDR3 totals 15 residues. The CDR3 region is CASSEASGGPDTQYF. As DNA, the CDR3 is TGTGCCAGCAGTGAGGCTAGCGGGGGGCCGGATACGCAGTATTTT.

The chain has TRBV30 and TRBJ2-2, with 11 positions matching TRBD2. Trimming at V came to 2 bases and at J to 6 bases, leaving 5 bases not matched to a gene. The V gene's germline CDR1 is GTSNPN and CDR2 SVGIG (reference sequence). CDR3 length: 15 residues. The CDR3 loop reads CAWSNLAGGPGELFF. The DNA of the CDR3 is TGTGCCTGGAGTAACTTAGCGGGGGGGCCCGGGGAGCTGTTTTTT. Full variable domain (missing parts from reference TRBV30 and TRBJ2-2): SQTIHQWPATLVQPVGSPLSLECTVEGTSNPNLYWYRQAAGRGLQLLFYSVGIGQISSEVPQNLSASRPQDRQFILSSKKLLLSDSGFYLCAWSNLAGGPGELFFGEGSRLTVL.

This rearrangement joins TRBV5-1 to TRBJ2-5; 11 positions agree with TRBD2. The CDR3 is 16 residues long. Losses at the gene ends were 0 bases for V and 1 base for J; bases not matched to a gene: 2. Germline V gene sequence: CDR1 SGHRS, CDR2 YFSETQ. The CDR3 reads CASSLDTSGGQETQYF. The CDR3 DNA follows: TGCGCCAGCAGCTTGGACACTAGCGGGGGCCAAGAGACCCAGTACTTC.

The chain employs TRBV5-1 and TRBJ2-6; 7 positions agree with TRBD2. J was trimmed by 0 bases and V by 4 bases; bases with no gene match: 16. This CDR3 region has 20 residues. Per germline, CDR1 SGHRS and CDR2 YFSETQ. Written as DNA, the CDR3 is TGCGCCAGCAGCGTACAACGGCGGGGGACCGAACACTCTGGGGCCAACGTCCTGACTTTC. This encodes CASSVQRRGTEHSGANVLTF.

CDR3 bases: TGTGCCAGCAGCCCCGGGACAACTGGAAACACCATATATTTT. The encoded protein is CASSPGTTGNTIYF. The rearrangement links TRBV6-5 to TRBJ1-3; TRBD1 is a possible D gene (6 bases). CDR1 and CDR2 (germline): MNHEY, SVGAGI. The CDR3 has 14 residues. Trimming stripped 6 bases from V and 2 bases from J, with 11 bases between.

V gene TRBV18 combines with J gene TRBJ1-2, with 8 bases aligning to TRBD1. This CDR3 spans 16 amino acids. The germline CDR1 and CDR2 sequences are KGHSH and LQKENI. After removal of 3 bases from V and 4 bases from J, the junction contained 10 bases not matched to a gene. The CDR3 protein is CASSPSRTGLPYGYTF. The CDR3 DNA sequence: TGTGCCAGCTCACCGTCCCGGACAGGGTTACCCTATGGCTACACCTTC.

This clone was observed a handful of times. The gene calls are TRBV10-2 and TRBJ1-3; perhaps TRBD1 as D (5 bases). The germline V gene has CDR1 WSHSY and CDR2 SAAADI. The ends were cut back, 2 bases at V and 2 bases at J, with 13 bases in the middle. CDR3 length: 16 residues. The CDR3 DNA is TGCGCCAGCAGTGAGACAACTTCGGGGGCTGGAAACACCATATATTTT. It yields the protein CASSETTSGAGNTIYF.

This clone was seen only once. The chain recombines TRBV6-5 with TRBJ2-7, with 9 bases lining up with TRBD1. The CDR3 spans 15 residues. The germline V gene encodes CDR1 MNHEY and CDR2 SVGAGI. Trimming cost V 6 bases and J 2 bases; bases outside gene matches: 8. In nucleotides, the CDR3 is TGTGCCAGCAGGTCGAACAGGGGGCGGGCCTACGAGCAGTACTTC. This encodes CASRSNRGRAYEQYF.

The rearrangement uses TRBV5-6 and TRBJ2-5; 7 positions agree with TRBD1. CDR3 length: 16 residues. The trim removed 2 bases at V and 4 bases at J, leaving 11 bases unmatched. The germline CDR1 and CDR2 sequences are SGHDT and YYEEEE. The CDR3 is CASSLLGQGVGETQYF. The CDR3 nucleotides read TGTGCCAGCAGCTTATTGGGTCAGGGGGTAGGAGAGACCCAGTACTTC. The full variable domain, completed using reference TRBV5-6 and TRBJ2-5, is DAGVTQSPTHLIKTRGQQVTLRCSPKSGHDTVSWYQQALGQGPQFIFQYYEEEERQRGNFPDRFSGHQFPNYSSELNVNALLLGDSALYLCASSLLGQGVGETQYFGPGTRLLVL.

This clone was found once. The V call is TRBV5-4, the J call TRBJ2-1, with 7 nucleotides matching TRBD1. This CDR3 has 15 amino acids. After removal of 0 bases from V and 3 bases from J, the junction contained 3 bases not matched to a gene. Per the germline V gene, CDR1 is SGHNT and CDR2 is YYREEE (reference sequence). In DNA form, the CDR3 reads TGTGCCAGCAGCTTGGGCCAGGGGGACTACAATGAGCAGTTCTTC. It translates to CASSLGQGDYNEQFF.

The chain joins TRBV5-1 to TRBJ2-1, with TRBD2 matching 8 bases. The germline V gene encodes CDR1 SGHRS and CDR2 YFSETQ. The CDR3 has 15 amino acids. J lost 8 bases, V lost 6 bases, and 13 bases had no gene match. CDR3 DNA: TGCGCCAGCACGCGTAGCGGGACACTAGGCGATGAGCAGTTCTTC. Translation gives CASTRSGTLGDEQFF. Full variable domain (missing parts from reference TRBV5-1 and TRBJ2-1): KAGVTQTPRYLIKTRGQQVTLSCSPISGHRSVSWYQQTPGQGLQFLFEYFSETQRNKGNFPGRFSGRQFSNSRSEMNVSTLELGDSALYLCASTRSGTLGDEQFFGPGTRLTVL.

As to this clone: The junction departs from the called germline gene at one end, perhaps through a read error. The rearrangement uses TRBV7-9 and TRBJ2-7, with TRBD1 as a possible D gene (7 bases). Germline CDR1 reads SEHNR; CDR2 reads FQNEAQ (reference sequence). The CDR3 has 12 residues. CDR3 bases: TGTGCCAGCAGCTTAGACGCGGGACAGCAGCTCTTC. This encodes CASSLDAGQQLF.

This sequence joins TRBV9 and TRBJ1-2, with 7 bases aligning to TRBD1. Trimming removed 4 bases from V and 0 bases from J; junction bases left unmatched: 15. Germline V gives CDR1 SGDLS, CDR2 YYNGEE. The CDR3 is made up of 18 amino acids. CDR3 DNA: TGTGCCAGCAGCCCAAGGACAGGTGGGCGGCGGTCTAACTATGGCTACACCTTC. Protein product: CASSPRTGGRRSNYGYTF.

This clone was observed a single time. The V and J genes are TRBV7-2 and TRBJ2-7; a weak D match, TRBD2 (6 bases). Germline lookup yields CDR1 SGHTA and CDR2 FQGNSA. V lost 2 bases to trimming and J lost 3 bases, with 11 bases between them. The CDR3 totals 14 residues. In DNA form, the CDR3 reads TGTGCCAGCAGCTTACGGCAGGGAGGCTACGAGCAGTACTTC. Residues: CASSLRQGGYEQYF.

The rearrangement joins TRBV19 to TRBJ1-2, with D perhaps TRBD1 (6 bases). Trimming removed 5 bases from V and 0 bases from J, with 13 bases in between. Germline CDR1 and CDR2: LNHDA and SQIVND (reference sequence). The CDR3 loop spans 15 amino acids. CDR3: CASSVATGPNYGYTF. CDR3 DNA: TGTGCCAGTAGTGTTGCAACAGGGCCTAACTATGGCTACACCTTC.

The chain couples TRBV10-2 to TRBJ1-5; D may be TRBD1 (6 bases). The V gene's germline CDR1 is WSHSY and CDR2 SAAADI. V lost 3 bases, J lost 2 bases, and 8 bases lay in between. This CDR3 has 14 residues. CDR3 DNA sequence: TGCGCCAGCAGTGAACAGGGCGGCAATCAGCCCCAGCATTTT. Its translation: CASSEQGGNQPQHF.

V gene TRBV19 combines with J gene TRBJ2-2, with a tentative D call TRBD2 (5 bases). CDR1 LNHDA and CDR2 SQIVND come from the germline V gene (reference sequence). This CDR3 spans 15 amino acids. Trimming stripped 3 bases from V and 3 bases from J, with 11 bases between. The DNA for the CDR3 is TGTGCCAGTAGTATTCCGGGAATCCACACCGGGGAGCTGTTTTTT. Translating it yields CASSIPGIHTGELFF. Full variable domain (remainder filled in from reference TRBV19 and TRBJ2-2): DGGITQSPKYLFRKEGQNVTLSCEQNLNHDAMYWYRQDPGQGLRLIYYSQIVNDFQKGDIAEGYSVSREKKESFPLTVTSAQKNPTAFYLCASSIPGIHTGELFFGEGSRLTVL.

V usage is TRBV6-5 and J usage is TRBJ2-3; perhaps TRBD1 as D (6 bases). There are 15 residues in the CDR3. CDR1 and CDR2 (germline): MNHEY, SVGAGI. V was cut by 5 bases and J by 0 bases, with 12 bases left in between. In DNA, the CDR3 is TGTGCCAGCAGTCCACAGGGACCTAGCACAGATACGCAGTATTTT. It codes for CASSPQGPSTDTQYF.

The chain couples TRBV4-2 to TRBJ2-3; tentatively, D is TRBD2 (6 bases). The CDR3 contains 17 residues. The V and J ends lost 2 bases and 0 bases respectively, with 15 bases between them. From germline, CDR1 is LGHNA and CDR2 YNFKEQ. The CDR3 reads CASSQRPSGSSTDTQYF. The CDR3 nucleotides are TGTGCCAGCAGCCAACGTCCGAGCGGGTCTAGCACAGATACGCAGTATTTT.

The chain links TRBV11-2 to TRBJ1-4; no definite D call. V was clipped by 0 bases and J by 8 bases, with 10 bases between them. This CDR3 has 14 amino acids. From germline, CDR1 is SGHAT and CDR2 FQNNGV. The CDR3 bases are TGTGCCAGCAGCTTAGATCTATCGGGGGAAAAACTGTTTTTT. Encoded protein: CASSLDLSGEKLFF.

This chain's CDR3 is CASSKGGWTEAFF. The CDR3 nucleotides read TGTGCCAGTAGTAAAGGGGGTTGGACTGAAGCTTTCTTT. The chain is built from TRBV19 and TRBJ1-1; a possible D gene is TRBD1 (6 bases). Trimming pared 4 bases from V and 5 bases from J, leaving 11 bases between. This CDR3 spans 13 amino acids. Germline lookup yields CDR1 LNHDA and CDR2 SQIVND (reference sequence). Supplemented by reference TRBV19 and TRBJ1-1, the full variable domain reads DGGITQSPKYLFRKEGQNVTLSCEQNLNHDAMYWYRQDPGQGLRLIYYSQIVNDFQKGDIAEGYSVSREKKESFPLTVTSAQKNPTAFYLCASSKGGWTEAFFGQGTRLTVV.

The chain recombines TRBV7-2 with TRBJ1-3; TRBD1 is a possible D gene (5 bases). CDR3 length: 13 residues. CDR1 is SGHTA and CDR2 is FQGNSA in the germline V gene. The V and J ends lost 4 bases and 7 bases respectively, with 11 bases between them. CDR3 sequence: CASSSTELNTIYF. The CDR3 coding sequence is TGTGCCAGCAGCTCGACAGAGTTGAACACCATATATTTT.

This rearrangement joins TRBV11-2 to TRBJ1-4; D remains unclear. V was pared by 2 bases and J by 7 bases, with 8 bases between. This CDR3 has 13 amino acids. Germline loops: CDR1 SGHAT, CDR2 FQNNGV. The CDR3: CASSLTVGEKLFF. CDR3 in DNA: TGTGCCAGCAGCTTAACTGTCGGTGAAAAACTGTTTTTT.

V and J are TRBV9 and TRBJ2-7, with a possible D match to TRBD2 (6 bases). The V end lost 5 bases, the J end lost 3 bases, and 18 bases lay between the germline ends. Germline loops: CDR1 SGDLS, CDR2 YYNGEE. The CDR3 has 15 amino acids. The CDR3 nucleotides are TGTGCCAGCAGTGGCGGCGGGACTCTTAACTACGAGCAGTACTTC. Amino acid sequence: CASSGGGTLNYEQYF. The entire variable domain, with the rest obtained from reference TRBV9 and TRBJ2-7, is as follows: DSGVTQTPKHLITATGQRVTLRCSPRSGDLSVYWYQQSLDQGLQFLIQYYNGEERAKGNILERFSAQQFPDLHSELNLSSLELGDSALYFCASSGGGTLNYEQYFGPGTRLTVT.

The chain uses TRBV5-4 and TRBJ2-1; the D is unclear. Looked up from germline, CDR1 is SGHNT and CDR2 is YYREEE (reference sequence). V lost 4 bases and J lost 5, with 7 bases in between. The CDR3 is made up of 12 amino acids. CDR3 residues: CASSPVNNEQFF. Here the CDR3 DNA reads TGTGCCAGCAGCCCGGTGAACAATGAGCAGTTCTTC. Looking up the rest from reference TRBV5-4 and TRBJ2-1 gives the full variable domain: ETGVTQSPTHLIKTRGQQVTLRCSSQSGHNTVSWYQQALGQGPQFIFQYYREEENGRGNFPPRFSGLQFPNYSSELNVNALELDDSALYLCASSPVNNEQFFGPGTRLTVL.

The rearrangement links TRBV9 to TRBJ1-2; D is unclear. V dropped 3 bases and J dropped 1 base, with 4 bases sitting between them. CDR3 length equals 12 residues. Germline values: CDR1 SGDLS, CDR2 YYNGEE. CDR3 in DNA: TGTGCCAGCAGCGCCTTTAACTATGGCTACACCTTC. This sequence encodes CASSAFNYGYTF.